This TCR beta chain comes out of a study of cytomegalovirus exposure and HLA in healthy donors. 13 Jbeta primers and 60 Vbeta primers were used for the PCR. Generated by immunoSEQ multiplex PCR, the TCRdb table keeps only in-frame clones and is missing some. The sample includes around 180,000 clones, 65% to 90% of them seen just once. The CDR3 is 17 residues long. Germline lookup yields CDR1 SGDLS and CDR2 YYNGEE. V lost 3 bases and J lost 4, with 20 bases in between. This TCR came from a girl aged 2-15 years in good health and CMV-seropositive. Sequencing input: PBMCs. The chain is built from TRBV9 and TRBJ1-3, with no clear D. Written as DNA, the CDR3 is TGTGCCAGCAGCGAAACACCGTTGCAAAGTCCCGGAAACACCATATATTTT. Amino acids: CASSETPLQSPGNTIYF.